This section outlines one T cell receptor (beta chain) sequence together with its context. Its antigen is still unknown. Other DNA sequences from this sample encode an identical CDR3 as well. The V and J ends lost 4 bases and 0 bases respectively, with 12 bases between them. The germline gives CDR1 SGDLS, CDR2 YYNGEE. The length of the CDR3 is 15 residues. Clones were read by immunoSEQ multiplex PCR, and TCRdb kept only the in-frame ones, dropping some. The sample consists of 800,000 to 950,000 clones, about 96% of them appearing once. The sample belongs to a study of shared clonotypes between healthy human individuals. CD8 cells classed as naive were CD45RO-negative and positively selected for CCR7, excluding terminally differentiated effector memory CD45RA+ cells. Findings and limits, study-wide: Donor scarcity curtailed the genetic and exposure-history diversity represented herein. All-four-donor shared clonotypes had higher generation probabilities than non-shared clonotypes did.

This rearrangement joins TRBV9 to TRBJ2-3; perhaps TRBD2 as D (6 bases). The TCR comes from a man younger than 40 in good health. Sequenced input: naive CD8+ T cells sorted from blood. The CDR3 DNA reads TGTGCCAGCAGCCTAGGACTATCTAGCACAGATACGCAGTATTTT. Protein sequence: CASSLGLSSTDTQYF. The variable domain in full, with the rest retrieved from reference TRBV9 and TRBJ2-3, is DSGVTQTPKHLITATGQRVTLRCSPRSGDLSVYWYQQSLDQGLQFLIQYYNGEERAKGNILERFSAQQFPDLHSELNLSSLELGDSALYFCASSLGLSSTDTQYFGPGTRLTVL.